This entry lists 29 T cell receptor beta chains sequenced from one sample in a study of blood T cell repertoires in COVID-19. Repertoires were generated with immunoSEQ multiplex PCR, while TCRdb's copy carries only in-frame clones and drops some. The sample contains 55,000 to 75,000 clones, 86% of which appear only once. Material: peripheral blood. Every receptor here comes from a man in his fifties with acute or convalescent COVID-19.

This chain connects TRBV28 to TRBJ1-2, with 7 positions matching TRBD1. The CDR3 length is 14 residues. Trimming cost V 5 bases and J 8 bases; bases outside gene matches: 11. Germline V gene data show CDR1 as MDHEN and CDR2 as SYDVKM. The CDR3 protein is CASSLRQGVGGYTF. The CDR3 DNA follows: TGTGCCAGCAGTCTAAGACAGGGTGTGGGGGGCTACACCTTC.

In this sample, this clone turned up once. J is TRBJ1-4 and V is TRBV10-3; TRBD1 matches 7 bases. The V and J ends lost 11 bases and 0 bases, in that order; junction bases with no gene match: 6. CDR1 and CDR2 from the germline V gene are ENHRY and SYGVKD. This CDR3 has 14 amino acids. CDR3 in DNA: TGTGCCGCCCGTACAGGGGCAACTAATGAAAAACTGTTTTTT. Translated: CAARTGATNEKLFF.

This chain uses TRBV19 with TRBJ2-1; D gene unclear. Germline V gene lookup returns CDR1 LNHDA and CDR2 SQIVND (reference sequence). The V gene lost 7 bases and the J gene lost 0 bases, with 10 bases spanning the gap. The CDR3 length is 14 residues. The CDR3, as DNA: TGTGCCAGTAAGCCCCAAAGCTCCTACAATGAGCAGTTCTTC. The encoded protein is CASKPQSSYNEQFF.

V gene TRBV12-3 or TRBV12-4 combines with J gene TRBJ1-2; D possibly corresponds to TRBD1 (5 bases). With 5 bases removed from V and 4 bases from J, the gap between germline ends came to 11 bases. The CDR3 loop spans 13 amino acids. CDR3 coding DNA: TGTGCCAGCAGTCCCCGACAGTTCTATGGCTACACCTTC. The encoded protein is CASSPRQFYGYTF.

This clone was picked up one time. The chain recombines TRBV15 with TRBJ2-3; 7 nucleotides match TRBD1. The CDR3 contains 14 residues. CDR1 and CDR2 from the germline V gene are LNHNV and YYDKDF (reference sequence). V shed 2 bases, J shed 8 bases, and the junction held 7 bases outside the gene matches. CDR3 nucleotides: TGTGCCACCAGCAGACGGGACGGACAGGTTACGCAGTATTTT. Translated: CATSRRDGQVTQYF.

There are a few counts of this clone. The CDR3 sequence is CASRTRGLGSNQPQHF. In DNA form, the CDR3 reads TGTGCCAGCAGAACCAGGGGTCTTGGGAGCAATCAGCCCCAGCATTTT. The rearrangement links TRBV2 to TRBJ1-5, with a tentative D call TRBD1 (6 bases). Germline CDR1 reads SNHLY; CDR2 reads FYNNEI. The CDR3 length is 16 residues. V lost 6 bases, J lost 1 base, and 16 bases lay in between.

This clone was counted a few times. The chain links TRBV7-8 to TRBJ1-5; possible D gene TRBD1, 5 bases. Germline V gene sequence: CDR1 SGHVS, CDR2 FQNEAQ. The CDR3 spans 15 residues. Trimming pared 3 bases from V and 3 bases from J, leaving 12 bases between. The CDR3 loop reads CASSFTGAYNQPQHF. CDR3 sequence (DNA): TGTGCCAGCAGCTTCACAGGAGCCTACAATCAGCCCCAGCATTTT.

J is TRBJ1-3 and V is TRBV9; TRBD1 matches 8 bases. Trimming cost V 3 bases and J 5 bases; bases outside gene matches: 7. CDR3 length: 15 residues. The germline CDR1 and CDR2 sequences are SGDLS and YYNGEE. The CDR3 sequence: CASSGPGQGRNTIYF. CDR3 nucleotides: TGTGCCAGCAGCGGACCCGGACAGGGACGAAACACCATATATTTT.

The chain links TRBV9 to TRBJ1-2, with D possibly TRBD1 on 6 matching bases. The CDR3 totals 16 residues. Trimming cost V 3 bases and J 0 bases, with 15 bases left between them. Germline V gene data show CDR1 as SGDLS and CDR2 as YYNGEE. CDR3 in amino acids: CASSEGVIWANYGYTF. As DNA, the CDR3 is TGTGCCAGCAGCGAGGGGGTTATTTGGGCTAACTATGGCTACACCTTC.

CDR3 nucleotide sequence: TGTGCCAGCAGCACAGGGGTGAGCAATCAGCCCCAGCATTTT. Residues: CASSTGVSNQPQHF. This chain connects TRBV13 to TRBJ1-5, with 7 bases aligning to TRBD1. The V and J ends lost 5 bases and 1 base, in that order; junction bases with no gene match: 2. Germline lookup yields CDR1 PRHDT and CDR2 FYEKMQ (reference sequence). The CDR3 contains 14 residues.

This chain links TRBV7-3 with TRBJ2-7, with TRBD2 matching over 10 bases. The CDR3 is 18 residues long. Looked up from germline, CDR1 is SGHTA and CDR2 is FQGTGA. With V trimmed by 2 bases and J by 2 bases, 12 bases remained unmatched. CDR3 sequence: CASSLWAAVSGGTYEQYF. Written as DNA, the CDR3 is TGTGCCAGCAGCTTATGGGCCGCGGTTAGCGGGGGGACCTACGAGCAGTACTTC. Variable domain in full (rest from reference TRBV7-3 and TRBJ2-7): GAGVSQTPSNKVTEKGKYVELRCDPISGHTALYWYRQSLGQGPEFLIYFQGTGAADDSGLPNDRFFAVRPEGSVSTLKIQRTERGDSAVYLCASSLWAAVSGGTYEQYFGPGTRLTVT.

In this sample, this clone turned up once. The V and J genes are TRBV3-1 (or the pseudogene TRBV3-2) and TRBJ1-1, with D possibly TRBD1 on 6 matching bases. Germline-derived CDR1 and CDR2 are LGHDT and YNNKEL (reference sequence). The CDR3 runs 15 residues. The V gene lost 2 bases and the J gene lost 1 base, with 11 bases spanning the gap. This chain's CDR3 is CASSQPGHPNTEAFF. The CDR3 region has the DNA TGTGCCAGCAGCCAACCGGGACACCCGAACACTGAAGCTTTCTTT.

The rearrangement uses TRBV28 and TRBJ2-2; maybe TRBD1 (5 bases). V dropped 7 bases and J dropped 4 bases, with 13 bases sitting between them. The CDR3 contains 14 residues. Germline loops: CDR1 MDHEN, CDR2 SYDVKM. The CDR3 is CASTLGAGTGELFF. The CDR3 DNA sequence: TGTGCCAGCACGCTTGGGGCCGGCACCGGGGAGCTGTTTTTT.

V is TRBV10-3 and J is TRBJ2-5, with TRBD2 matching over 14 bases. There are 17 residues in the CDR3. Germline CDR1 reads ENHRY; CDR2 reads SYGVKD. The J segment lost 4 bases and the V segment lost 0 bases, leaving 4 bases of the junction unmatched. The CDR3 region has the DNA TGTGCCATCAGTGAGTCGACTAGCGGGGGGGCCGGAGAGACCCAGTACTTC. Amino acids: CAISESTSGGAGETQYF.

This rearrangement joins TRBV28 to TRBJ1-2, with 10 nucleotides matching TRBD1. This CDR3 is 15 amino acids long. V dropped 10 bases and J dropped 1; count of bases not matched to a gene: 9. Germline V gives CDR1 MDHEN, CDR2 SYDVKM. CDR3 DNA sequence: TGTGCCACCCAACCGGGACAGGGGATTAACTATGGCTACACCTTC. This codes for CATQPGQGINYGYTF.

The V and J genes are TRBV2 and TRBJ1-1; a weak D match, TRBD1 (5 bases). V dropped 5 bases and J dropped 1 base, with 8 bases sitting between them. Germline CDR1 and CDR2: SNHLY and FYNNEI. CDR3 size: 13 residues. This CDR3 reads CASSSDRNTEAFF. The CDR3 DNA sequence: TGTGCCAGCAGTTCCGACAGGAACACTGAAGCTTTCTTT.

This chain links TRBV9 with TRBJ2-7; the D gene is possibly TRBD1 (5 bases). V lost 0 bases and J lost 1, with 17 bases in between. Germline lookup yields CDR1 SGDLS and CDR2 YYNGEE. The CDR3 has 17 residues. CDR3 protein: CASSVEGGQGLSYEQYF. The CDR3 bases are TGTGCCAGCAGCGTAGAAGGTGGGCAGGGATTGTCCTACGAGCAGTACTTC.

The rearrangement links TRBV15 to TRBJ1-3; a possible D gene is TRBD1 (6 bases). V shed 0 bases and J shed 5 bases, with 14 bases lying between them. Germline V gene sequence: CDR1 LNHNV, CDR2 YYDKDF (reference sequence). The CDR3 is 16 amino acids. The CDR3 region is CATSREGQGVRNTIYF. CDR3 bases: TGTGCCACCAGCAGAGAGGGACAAGGGGTTAGAAACACCATATATTTT. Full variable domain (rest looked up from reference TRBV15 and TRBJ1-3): DAMVIQNPRYQVTQFGKPVTLSCSQTLNHNVMYWYQQKSSQAPKLLFHYYDKDFNNEADTPDNFQSRRPNTSFCFLDIRSPGLGDTAMYLCATSREGQGVRNTIYFGEGSWLTVV.

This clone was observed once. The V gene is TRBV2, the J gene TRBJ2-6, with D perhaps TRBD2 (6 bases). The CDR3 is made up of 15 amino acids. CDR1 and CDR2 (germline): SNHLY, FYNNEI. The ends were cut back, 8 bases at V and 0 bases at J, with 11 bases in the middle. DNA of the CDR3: TGTGCCAGCTCTCTGGGGGGCTCTGGGGCCAACGTCCTGACTTTC. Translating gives CASSLGGSGANVLTF.

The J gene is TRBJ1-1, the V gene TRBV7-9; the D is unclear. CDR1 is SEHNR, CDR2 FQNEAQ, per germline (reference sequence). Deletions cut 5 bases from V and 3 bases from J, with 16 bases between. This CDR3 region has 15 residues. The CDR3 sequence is CASSLEWSWDTEAFF. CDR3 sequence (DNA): TGTGCCAGCAGCCTCGAGTGGAGCTGGGACACTGAAGCTTTCTTT.

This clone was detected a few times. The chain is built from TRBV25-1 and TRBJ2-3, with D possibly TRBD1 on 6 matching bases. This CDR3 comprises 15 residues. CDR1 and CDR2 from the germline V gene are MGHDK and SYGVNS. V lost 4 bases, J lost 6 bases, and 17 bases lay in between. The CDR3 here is CASSGGRGARDTQYF. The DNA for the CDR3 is TGTGCCAGCAGTGGGGGGCGAGGGGCCAGGGATACGCAGTATTTT.

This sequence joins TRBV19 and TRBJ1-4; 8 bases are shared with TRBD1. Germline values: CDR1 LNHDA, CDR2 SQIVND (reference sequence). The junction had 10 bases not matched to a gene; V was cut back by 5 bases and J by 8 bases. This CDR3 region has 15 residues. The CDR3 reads CASSPIRDRIEKLFF. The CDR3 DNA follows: TGTGCCAGTAGTCCTATCCGGGACAGGATCGAAAAACTGTTTTTT.

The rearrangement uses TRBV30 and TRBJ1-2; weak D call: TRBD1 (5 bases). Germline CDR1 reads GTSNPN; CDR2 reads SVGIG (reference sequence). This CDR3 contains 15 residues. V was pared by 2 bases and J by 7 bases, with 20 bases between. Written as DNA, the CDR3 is TGTGCCTGGAGTTTACGCGAGACAGTTAAGTTTGGCTACACCTTC. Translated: CAWSLRETVKFGYTF.

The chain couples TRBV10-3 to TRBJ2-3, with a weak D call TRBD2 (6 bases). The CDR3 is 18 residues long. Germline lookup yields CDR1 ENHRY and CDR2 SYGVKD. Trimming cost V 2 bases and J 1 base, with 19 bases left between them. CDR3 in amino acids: CAISEVGAGLAGTDTQYF. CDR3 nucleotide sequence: TGTGCCATCAGTGAGGTGGGCGCGGGGCTCGCTGGCACAGATACGCAGTATTTT.

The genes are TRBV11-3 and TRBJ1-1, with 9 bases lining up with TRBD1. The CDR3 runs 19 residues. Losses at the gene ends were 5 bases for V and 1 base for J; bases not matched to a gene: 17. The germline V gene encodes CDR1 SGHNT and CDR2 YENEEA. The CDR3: CASSTGTGSVGYRNTEAFF. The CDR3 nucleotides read TGTGCCAGCAGCACAGGGACAGGGAGCGTTGGTTACCGGAACACTGAAGCTTTCTTT.

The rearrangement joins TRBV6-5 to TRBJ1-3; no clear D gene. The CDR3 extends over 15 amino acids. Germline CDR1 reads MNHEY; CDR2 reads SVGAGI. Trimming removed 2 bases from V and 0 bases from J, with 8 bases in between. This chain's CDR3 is CASSYGRDSGNTIYF. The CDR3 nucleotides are TGTGCCAGCAGTTACGGACGGGACTCTGGAAACACCATATATTTT.

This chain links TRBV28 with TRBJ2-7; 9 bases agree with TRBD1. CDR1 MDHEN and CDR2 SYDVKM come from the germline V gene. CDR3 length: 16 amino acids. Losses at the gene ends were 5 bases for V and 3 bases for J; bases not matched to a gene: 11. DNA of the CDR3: TGTGCCAGCAGTCCTCAAAGTGGGACAGGGTACTACGAGCAGTACTTC. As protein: CASSPQSGTGYYEQYF.

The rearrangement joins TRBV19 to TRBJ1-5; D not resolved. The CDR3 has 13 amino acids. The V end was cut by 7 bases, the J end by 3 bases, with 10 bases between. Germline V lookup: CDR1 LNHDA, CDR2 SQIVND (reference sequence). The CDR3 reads CASTEGNNQPQHF. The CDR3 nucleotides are TGTGCCAGTACTGAGGGAAACAATCAGCCCCAGCATTTT.

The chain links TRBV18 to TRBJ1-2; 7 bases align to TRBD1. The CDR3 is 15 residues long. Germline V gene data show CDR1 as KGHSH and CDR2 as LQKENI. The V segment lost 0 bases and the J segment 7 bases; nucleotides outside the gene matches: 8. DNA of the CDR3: TGTGCCAGCTCACCACCCGGGAGGGGGCAGATTGGCTACACCTTC. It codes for CASSPPGRGQIGYTF.